One and the same sample provided the 22 T cell receptor beta chains below, sequenced in a study of cytomegalovirus exposure and HLA in healthy donors. 60 Vbeta and 13 Jbeta primers were used in PCR. Profiling relied on immunoSEQ multiplex PCR, and the TCRdb table lists in-frame clones only, not all of them. The sample lists over 55,000 clones; 65% to 85% were seen once. The sample was PBMCs. The source is a male donor in good health and CMV-seronegative.

This chain uses TRBV6-5 with TRBJ1-2, with a possible D match to TRBD1 (5 bases). The germline V and J ends were trimmed by 7 bases and 5 bases, with 17 bases remaining between them. The CDR3 is 14 amino acids. The germline V gene encodes CDR1 MNHEY and CDR2 SVGAGI. The CDR3 region has the DNA TGTGCCAGCAATACTAAGGGGTTTGGATATGGCTACACCTTC. Translating it yields CASNTKGFGYGYTF.

V and J are TRBV7-3 and TRBJ2-5; TRBD1 matches 8 bases. The germline V gene encodes CDR1 SGHTA and CDR2 FQGTGA. V trimming: 2 bases; J trimming: 3 bases; junction bases outside the gene matches: 5. The CDR3 sequence is 15 residues long. The CDR3 here is CASSLGDRHKETQYF. CDR3 bases: TGTGCCAGCAGCTTAGGGGACAGGCACAAAGAGACCCAGTACTTC.

This chain joins TRBV10-3 and TRBJ1-4; possibly TRBD1 for D (6 bases). The CDR3 length is 13 residues. The V gene's germline CDR1 is ENHRY and CDR2 SYGVKD. The V end was cut by 0 bases, the J end by 12 bases, with 11 bases between. The CDR3 here is CAISESGQSELFF. DNA of the CDR3: TGTGCCATCAGTGAGTCGGGACAATCGGAACTGTTTTTT.

The chain recombines TRBV6-1 with TRBJ1-2; 10 bases are shared with TRBD1. Germline CDR1 reads MNHNS; CDR2 reads SASEGT. CDR3 length: 15 amino acids. V trimming: 5 bases; J trimming: 3 bases; junction bases outside the gene matches: 6. The CDR3, as DNA: TGTGCCAGCAGTCCCCGGGACAGGGGAGACTATGGCTACACCTTC. Translation: CASSPRDRGDYGYTF.

Only one count was recorded for this clone. The rearrangement joins TRBV9 to TRBJ2-3; 8 bases fit TRBD2. V dropped 0 bases and J dropped 4; count of bases not matched to a gene: 4. Germline assignment: CDR1 SGDLS and CDR2 YYNGEE. This CDR3 region has 15 residues. In DNA, the CDR3 is TGTGCCAGCAGCGTAGCGGGGGGGAGATCAGATACGCAGTATTTT. Translation gives CASSVAGGRSDTQYF. The full variable domain, rest sourced from reference TRBV9 and TRBJ2-3, is DSGVTQTPKHLITATGQRVTLRCSPRSGDLSVYWYQQSLDQGLQFLIQYYNGEERAKGNILERFSAQQFPDLHSELNLSSLELGDSALYFCASSVAGGRSDTQYFGPGTRLTVL.

V gene TRBV19 combines with J gene TRBJ2-2; D is possibly TRBD2 (6 bases). The germline CDR1 and CDR2 sequences are LNHDA and SQIVND (reference sequence). V was pared by 3 bases and J by 0 bases, with 11 bases between. The CDR3 loop spans 16 amino acids. The CDR3 here is CASSMGGGTNTGELFF. CDR3 bases: TGTGCCAGTAGTATGGGAGGCGGGACGAACACCGGGGAGCTGTTTTTT.

J is TRBJ1-2 and V is TRBV30, with 8 positions matching TRBD1. V gave up 0 bases and J gave up 6 bases; unmatched junction bases: 6. CDR1 and CDR2 (germline): GTSNPN, SVGIG (reference sequence). The CDR3 covers 14 residues. Here the CDR3 DNA reads TGTGCCTGGAGTGTACTCCAGGGGGCCCATGGCTACACCTTC. This encodes CAWSVLQGAHGYTF.

The V and J genes are TRBV6-5 and TRBJ1-1; no clear D. The V gene lost 0 bases and the J gene lost 8 bases, with 7 bases spanning the gap. Germline V gene sequence: CDR1 MNHEY, CDR2 SVGAGI. The CDR3 runs to 12 residues. The chain's CDR3 is CASSYSAGEAFF. In nucleotides, the CDR3 is TGTGCCAGCAGTTACTCGGCAGGAGAAGCTTTCTTT.

The J gene is TRBJ2-1, the V gene TRBV9; D not certain. In germline, CDR1 is SGDLS, CDR2 YYNGEE. The CDR3 has 15 amino acids. The V end was cut by 0 bases, the J end by 3 bases, with 10 bases between. CDR3: CASSVAEASYNEQFF. The CDR3 DNA reads TGTGCCAGCAGCGTAGCCGAGGCTAGCTACAATGAGCAGTTCTTC.

J is TRBJ1-1 and V is TRBV5-5; the D gene is possibly TRBD1 (6 bases). Trimming left V 0 bases short and J 4 bases short, with 10 bases between. Germline loops: CDR1 SGHKS, CDR2 YYEKEE (reference sequence). There are 14 residues in the CDR3. The CDR3 sequence: CASSLGGPGTEAFF. DNA of the CDR3: TGTGCCAGCAGCTTGGGGGGGCCGGGCACTGAAGCTTTCTTT.

The rearrangement joins TRBV29-1 to TRBJ2-1; TRBD1 matches 9 bases. The length of the CDR3 is 13 residues. J gave up 7 bases and V 8 bases, and 9 bases lay outside the gene matches. Germline lookup yields CDR1 SQVTM and CDR2 ANQGSEA. CDR3 protein: CSYAGTGMNEQFF. DNA for the CDR3: TGCAGCTATGCCGGGACAGGGATGAATGAGCAGTTCTTC.

This chain connects TRBV18 to TRBJ2-3; TRBD1 is a possible D gene (6 bases). Germline assignment: CDR1 KGHSH and CDR2 LQKENI. Trimming shortened V by 4 bases and J by 4 bases, and 12 bases separated the two germline ends. CDR3 length equals 14 residues. The CDR3 bases are TGTGCCAGCTCACGCACAGGGCGGGCAGATACGCAGTATTTT. Residues: CASSRTGRADTQYF.

The chain uses TRBV9 and TRBJ2-7, with D tentatively TRBD2 (5 bases). The germline gives CDR1 SGDLS, CDR2 YYNGEE. This CDR3 comprises 13 residues. Trimming took off 4 bases at V and 4 bases at J, with 12 bases between the two ends. The CDR3 nucleotides are TGTGCCAGCAGCACGGACGGAGGATACGAGCAGTACTTC. Its translation: CASSTDGGYEQYF.

This rearrangement joins TRBV29-1 to TRBJ1-5; D uncertain. Germline CDR1 reads SQVTM; CDR2 reads ANQGSEA. This CDR3 has 12 residues. Trimming removed 6 bases at V and 0 bases at J, with 6 bases between. CDR3 in amino acids: CSVGSSNQPQHF. In nucleotides, the CDR3 is TGCAGCGTGGGGAGTAGCAATCAGCCCCAGCATTTT.

The chain couples TRBV7-8 to TRBJ2-5; TRBD1 matches 8 bases. The J call may not be correct, given that the DNA end is closer to TRBJ2-7. The CDR3 has 15 amino acids. Germline V gives CDR1 SGHVS, CDR2 FQNEAQ. The CDR3 sequence: CASSLEQGARYEQYF. The CDR3 DNA is TGTGCCAGCAGCTTAGAGCAGGGGGCACGGTACGAGCAGTACTTC.

The chain is built from TRBV5-6 and TRBJ2-7; 8 nucleotides line up with TRBD2. J gave up 4 bases and V 4 bases, and 4 bases lay outside the gene matches. Germline CDR1 reads SGHDT; CDR2 reads YYEEEE. The CDR3 totals 13 residues. The CDR3 region is CASSAGLAYEQYF. Here the CDR3 DNA reads TGTGCCAGCAGCGCCGGACTAGCTTACGAGCAGTACTTC.

Only one count was recorded for this clone. The CDR3 sequence: CASSLQGGEPETQYF. DNA of the CDR3: TGCGCCAGCAGCTTGCAAGGGGGGGAGCCAGAGACCCAGTACTTC. The rearrangement uses TRBV4-3 and TRBJ2-5; D possibly corresponds to TRBD2 (7 bases). Trimming pared 5 bases from V and 4 bases from J, leaving 17 bases between. Looked up from germline, CDR1 is LGHNA and CDR2 is YSLEER. The CDR3 has 15 amino acids.

V gene TRBV10-3 combines with J gene TRBJ1-2, with 7 bases fitting TRBD1. V was pared by 6 bases and J by 8 bases, with 15 bases of the junction left unmatched. This CDR3 region has 15 residues. Germline V gives CDR1 ENHRY, CDR2 SYGVKD. The CDR3 reads CAIRGDREWELGYTF. The DNA of the CDR3 is TGTGCCATCAGGGGTGACAGGGAATGGGAGCTCGGCTACACCTTC.

The chain uses TRBV5-1 and TRBJ2-6; 10 bases match TRBD1. Germline loops: CDR1 SGHRS, CDR2 YFSETQ. The CDR3 contains 17 residues. V trimming: 4 bases; J trimming: 1 base; junction bases outside the gene matches: 5. CDR3 nucleotide sequence: TGCGCCAGCAGCCCGGGGACAGGGGATTCTGGGGCCAACGTCCTGACTTTC. Protein sequence: CASSPGTGDSGANVLTF.

This chain connects TRBV6-5 to TRBJ1-4, with D tentatively TRBD1 (5 bases). The CDR3 covers 14 residues. Germline CDR1 MNHEY, CDR2 SVGAGI. V was trimmed by 8 bases and J by 0 bases, leaving 10 bases between them. In DNA form, the CDR3 reads TGTGCCAGCGAAAGGGGAACAACTAATGAAAAACTGTTTTTT. Protein: CASERGTTNEKLFF.

The chain carries TRBV19 and TRBJ1-6, with TRBD1 matching over 10 bases. The CDR3 loop spans 14 amino acids. Looked up from germline, CDR1 is LNHDA and CDR2 is SQIVND (reference sequence). The V gene end was trimmed by 7 bases and the J gene end by 6 bases; junction bases not matched to a gene: 3. CDR3 region: CASTRDRGNSPLHF. CDR3 bases: TGTGCCAGTACCCGGGACAGGGGTAATTCACCCCTCCACTTT.

The V gene is TRBV4-3, the J gene TRBJ2-1; D gene uncertain. The CDR3 extends over 15 amino acids. V lost 0 bases, J lost 9 bases, and 15 bases lay in between. From germline, CDR1 is LGHNA and CDR2 YSLEER. This CDR3 is CASSQDAHRGGEQFF. The CDR3 DNA reads as TGCGCCAGCAGCCAAGATGCCCACCGAGGTGGTGAGCAGTTCTTC.